What follows is one T cell receptor beta chain and its context. Its antigen is not known. These data belong to a study of human CD8 memory T cell subsets. Findings and caveats of the study: Chao1 estimates suggested higher diversity in stem-like memory T cells than in precursor exhausted T cells.

UMI-labeled 5' RACE was used, and it produced the TCR beta libraries. TCRdb reprocessed the 5' RACE reads and stores each CDR3 protein as one record, lacking DNA. The listing records roughly 12,000 distinct CDR3 sequences. The germline gives CDR1 SQVTM, CDR2 ANQGSEA. The CDR3 has 13 amino acids. The V gene is TRBV29-1, the J gene TRBJ2-7; as DNA is missing, the TRBD1 call by TCRdb cannot be tested. This clonotype was obtained from a human donor in good health. Sequenced input: CD8+ T cells from PBMCs. CDR3 loop: CSVGGQGSYEQYF.